This T cell receptor (beta chain) came from a study of T cells in Graves' hyperthyroidism and ophthalmopathy. Amplified TCR beta CDR3 regions came from RNA transcripts. TCR CDR3 regions were first amplified by RT-PCR with HTBI primers. TCRdb fed the multiplex PCR reads into MiXCR, producing one record per CDR3 protein. The table shows about 540,000 distinct CDR3 sequences, with around 45% occurring only once. This clonotype was counted ten times or more. Graves' hyperthyroidism was deemed stable absent ophthalmopathy progression within 18 months. Material: peripheral blood or thyroid tissue (not recorded which). This sequence was found in a woman aged 18-29 years with Graves' hyperthyroidism.

The chain's CDR3 is CASSLRSPRDTEAFF. CDR3 nucleotides: TGTGCCAGCAGTCTTCGGAGCCCCAGAGACACTGAAGCTTTCTTT. The V call is TRBV27, the J call TRBJ1-1; D is ambiguous. This CDR3 comprises 15 residues. Looked up from germline, CDR1 is MNHEY and CDR2 is SMNVEV (reference sequence). Deletions cut 5 bases from V and 3 bases from J, with 16 bases between.